This T cell receptor (beta chain) was recorded in a study of CD8+CD57+ T cells in acquired aplastic anemia. Study at large: Sorted CD4+ and CD8+ cells yielded approximately 3.4 ug of DNA on average. Healthy donor sequencing depth: some 10 million CD4+, roughly 11 million CD8+ reads.

CDR3 and TCR beta VDJ profiling relied on a genomic DNA template. MiXCR, run by TCRdb on the reads, gives a single entry per CDR3 protein. The table has about 48,000 distinct CDR3 sequences, 55% to 75% seen once. Germline CDR1 and CDR2: DFQATT and SNEGSKA (reference sequence). V was cut by 2 bases and J by 7 bases, with 14 bases left in between. The CDR3 has 13 amino acids. The study's findings and limits: The study found no significant CD8+ Simpson's diversity difference between patients and controls. Sharing between patients and controls was observed for over 25 CD8+ CDR3 sequences.

As concerns this clonotype: The antigen is not known.

Sequences were obtained from sorted CD4+, CD8+, or CD8+CD57+ T cells (not recorded which) from PBMCs. The receptor was isolated from a human donor in good health, serving as a control. This rearrangement joins TRBV20-1 to TRBJ1-1; D ambiguous. The CDR3 loop reads CSARPLSAGEAFF. The CDR3 DNA reads TGCAGTGCTAGACCTCTTTCCGCAGGTGAAGCTTTCTTT.